The 18 T cell receptor beta chains below all came from one sample that was sequenced in a study of blood T cell repertoires in COVID-19. Some clones are missing from TCRdb's copy, which holds only in-frame ones; the method was immunoSEQ multiplex PCR. The sample yields 200,000 to 250,000 clones, 70% to 90% seen once. The specimen sequenced was peripheral blood. Source of these receptors: a woman between 45 and 60 years old with COVID-19, enrolled during active disease.

The V call is TRBV5-3, the J call TRBJ1-1; D gene unclear. TRBV5-3 is annotated as an ORF whose role is uncertain. V lost 5 bases, J lost 13 bases, and 15 bases lay in between. The CDR3 totals 11 residues. The CDR3 spells CARRIDIRLFF. CDR3 nucleotides: TGTGCCAGAAGGATCGACATCCGCCTTTTCTTT.

The V and J genes are TRBV5-8 and TRBJ2-3, with 12 positions matching TRBD2. This CDR3 spans 15 amino acids. CDR1 SGHTS and CDR2 YDEGEE come from the germline V gene. V trimming: 1 base; J trimming: 6 bases; junction bases outside the gene matches: 3. CDR3 region: CASSLLAGGTDTQYF. CDR3 coding DNA: TGTGCCAGCAGCTTGCTAGCGGGGGGGACGGATACGCAGTATTTT. The complete variable domain, with remaining parts taken from reference TRBV5-8 and TRBJ2-3, reads EAGVTQSPTHLIKTRGQQATLRCSPISGHTSVYWYQQALGLGLQFLLWYDEGEERNRGNFPPRFSGRQFPNYSSELNVNALELEDSALYLCASSLLAGGTDTQYFGPGTRLTVL.

V usage is TRBV6-2 or TRBV6-3 and J usage is TRBJ2-5; TRBD2 agrees at 10 bases. Germline-derived CDR1 and CDR2 are MNHEY and SVGEGT. The CDR3 runs to 15 residues. Unmatched junction bases numbered 6, after V lost 4 bases and J lost 4 bases. The CDR3 loop reads CASSLAAGGPETQYF. CDR3 coding DNA: TGTGCCAGCAGTTTAGCAGCGGGGGGGCCAGAGACCCAGTACTTC.

The chain couples TRBV24-1 to TRBJ1-5, with D possibly matching TRBD1 (6 bases). The CDR3 is made up of 16 amino acids. Germline values: CDR1 KGHDR, CDR2 SFDVKD. V was clipped by 10 bases and J by 3 bases, with 21 bases between them. CDR3: CATYRENRIFNQPQHF. The CDR3 DNA reads as TGTGCCACTTACAGGGAAAATAGAATATTCAATCAGCCCCAGCATTTT.

V is TRBV7-9 and J is TRBJ1-2, with D possibly matching TRBD1 (5 bases). The germline CDR1 and CDR2 sequences are SEHNR and FQNEAQ (reference sequence). V lost 6 bases and J lost 6, with 14 bases in between. The CDR3 is made up of 13 amino acids. The CDR3: CASSTDRIDGYTF. In nucleotides, the CDR3 is TGTGCCAGCAGTACCGACAGAATTGATGGCTACACCTTC.

The J gene is TRBJ1-1, the V gene TRBV5-1, with 10 bases lining up with TRBD1. V lost 3 bases to trimming and J lost 1 base; unmatched junction nucleotides: 9. Per germline, CDR1 SGHRS and CDR2 YFSETQ. This CDR3 contains 17 residues. The CDR3 bases are TGCGCCAGCAGCTGGCGGGGACAGGGGCTGGGGAACACTGAAGCTTTCTTT. This encodes CASSWRGQGLGNTEAFF.

The sample holds one count of this clone. The J gene is TRBJ2-7, the V gene TRBV24-1, with 11 bases that match TRBD1. The V gene's germline CDR1 is KGHDR and CDR2 SFDVKD. CDR3 length: 16 residues. Trimming at V came to 8 bases and at J to 2 bases, leaving 10 bases not matched to a gene. The CDR3 loop is CATNKTGGQGAYEQYF. DNA of the CDR3: TGTGCCACCAACAAAACCGGGGGACAGGGGGCCTACGAGCAGTACTTC.

This CDR3 is CASSSLAGGRNEQFF. CDR3 coding DNA: TGCGCCAGCAGCTCATTAGCGGGGGGGCGGAATGAGCAGTTCTTC. The gene calls are TRBV5-1 and TRBJ2-1, with 11 bases that match TRBD2. The junction had 6 bases not matched to a gene; V was cut back by 3 bases and J by 7 bases. Per germline, CDR1 SGHRS and CDR2 YFSETQ. This CDR3 region has 15 residues.

CDR3 coding DNA: TGTGCCTGCTCCGGGACAAGGAACACCGGGGAGCTGTTTTTT. It codes for CACSGTRNTGELFF. This rearrangement joins TRBV5-8 to TRBJ2-2; maybe TRBD1 (6 bases). V was clipped by 10 bases and J by 1 base, with 14 bases between them. Germline V lookup: CDR1 SGHTS, CDR2 YDEGEE. The CDR3 is 14 residues long.

J is TRBJ1-1 and V is TRBV5-1, with 7 positions matching TRBD1. The CDR3 is made up of 14 amino acids. Looked up from germline, CDR1 is SGHRS and CDR2 is YFSETQ. V shed 0 bases and J 5 bases; nucleotides not matched to a gene: 4. The CDR3 sequence is CASSLGQGRTEAFF. As DNA, the CDR3 is TGCGCCAGCAGCTTGGGACAGGGAAGAACTGAAGCTTTCTTT.

The gene calls are TRBV7-9 and TRBJ2-7; no firm D call. The germline V and J ends were trimmed by 2 bases and 0 bases, with 8 bases remaining between them. Looked up from germline, CDR1 is SEHNR and CDR2 is FQNEAQ (reference sequence). The CDR3 has 14 residues. This CDR3 reads CASSLLQDSYEQYF. In nucleotides, the CDR3 is TGTGCCAGCAGCTTATTGCAGGACTCCTACGAGCAGTACTTC.

The chain employs TRBV11-2 and TRBJ1-2, with 7 nucleotides matching TRBD1. Losses at the gene ends were 7 bases for V and 2 bases for J; bases not matched to a gene: 7. The length of the CDR3 is 14 residues. Germline lookup yields CDR1 SGHAT and CDR2 FQNNGV. In DNA form, the CDR3 reads TGTGCCAGCACCACATGGGACAGAAACTATGGCTACACCTTC. This translates into CASTTWDRNYGYTF.

The chain has TRBV29-1 and TRBJ2-5; a possible D gene is TRBD2 (6 bases). With 5 bases removed from V and 5 bases from J, the gap between germline ends came to 12 bases. This CDR3 has 12 amino acids. Per the germline V gene, CDR1 is SQVTM and CDR2 is ANQGSEA. This CDR3 reads CSVLGGRETQYF. For the CDR3, the DNA is TGCAGCGTTCTGGGTGGGAGGGAGACCCAGTACTTC.

The V call is TRBV10-1, the J call TRBJ2-7; tentative D call: TRBD1 (5 bases). V was trimmed by 7 bases and J by 5 bases, leaving 21 bases between them. The CDR3 contains 15 residues. Germline lookup yields CDR1 WNHNN and CDR2 SYGVQD (reference sequence). The CDR3 sequence is CASITGLRTKNEQYV. The DNA for the CDR3 is TGCGCCAGCATTACGGGCCTCAGGACAAAAAACGAGCAGTACGTC.

The V gene is TRBV30, the J gene TRBJ2-3; possibly TRBD2 for D (6 bases). Trimming cost V 3 bases and J 8 bases, with 15 bases left between them. CDR1 GTSNPN and CDR2 SVGIG come from the germline V gene (reference sequence). This CDR3 is 13 amino acids long. This CDR3 reads CAWRGRSGGTQYF. The CDR3 bases are TGTGCCTGGAGGGGGAGGAGTGGGGGTACGCAGTATTTT.

This clone occurred once. The rearrangement joins TRBV28 to TRBJ1-3; 7 bases fit TRBD1. CDR3 size: 15 residues. J lost 4 bases, V lost 7 bases, and 10 bases had no gene match. Germline CDR1 and CDR2: MDHEN and SYDVKM. This chain's CDR3 is CASMRDRVDGNTIYF. CDR3 DNA sequence: TGTGCCAGCATGCGCGACAGGGTGGACGGAAACACCATATATTTT.

The chain carries TRBV6-4 and TRBJ1-5; TRBD1 matches at 9 bases. This CDR3 is built from 17 residues. CDR1 is MRHNA, CDR2 SNTAGT, per germline. Unmatched junction bases numbered 8, after V lost 3 bases and J lost 2 bases. As DNA, the CDR3 is TGTGCCAGCAGTGATCGTTACAGGGGGCCCCGCAATCAGCCCCAGCATTTT. It specifies CASSDRYRGPRNQPQHF.

The chain links TRBV3-1 (or the pseudogene TRBV3-2) to TRBJ1-4; no clear D gene. Germline-derived CDR1 and CDR2 are LGHDT and YNNKEL (reference sequence). V lost 0 bases and J lost 6, with 8 bases in between. This CDR3 contains 14 residues. This chain's CDR3 is CASSQDLAYEKLFF. The DNA of the CDR3 is TGTGCCAGCAGCCAAGATCTGGCCTATGAAAAACTGTTTTTT.